The entry below describes one T cell receptor (beta chain). This clonotype was observed at least ten times. What antigen it recognizes has not been identified. Base qualities are not recorded, but no much larger clone differs from it by a single base. Amplification of TCR beta CDR3 regions was carried out from RNA transcripts. For the first round of RT-PCR on the TCR CDR3, the HTBI primer set was used together with the Qiagen OneStep RT-PCR kit. Libraries were constructed in a second round of multiplex PCR, after which size selection and purification were carried out. The libraries were sequenced on an Illumina HiSeq2000 using paired-end 100 bp reads. As for the authors' bioinformatics: Raw data were processed with SOAPnuke, discarding reads with adapters, uncalled bases, mean Phred below 15, or no exact constant-primer or identifier match. COPE v1.2.5 was used to merge the high-quality paired reads, and each unique nucleotide sequence was defined as a clonotype. MiTCR v1.1 was used to align the clonotypes against IMGT TRBV, TRBD and TRBJ reference segments. The analysis included only V-J combinations with a frequency above 0.0001, which together covered roughly 99% of the repertoires. The TCS score was defined as F50 (clonal expansion) divided by E x V (chaos), with BLOSUM62-based TCRdist calculated between CDR3 peptides within each V-J. Welch's t-statistics and random forest reduced around 510 V-J features to roughly 13, which were used in a naive Bayes classifier (R e1071). Using fastp trimming at Q25 and MiXCR clonotype assembly, TCRdb reanalyzed the public sequencing data and kept in-frame beta chains. Merged by CDR3 protein, the rows form single entries marked with the most common genes and DNA. These V and J calls are TCRdb output, not the study's own analysis. For this sample there are some 560,000 distinct CDR3 sequences; around 16% appear just once. About 7% of the sample is in the top ten clones.

The CDR3 runs 14 amino acids, cysteine and phenylalanine included. Only the CDR3 region is kept as DNA, spanning 42 bases read in frame from base 1. CDR1 and CDR2 (MNHEY, SMNVEV) derive from the germline V gene (reference sequence). Trimming costs V 6 bases and J 3 bases, and their ends lie 14 bases apart. The data are from a study of T cells in Graves' hyperthyroidism and ophthalmopathy (dated by TCRdb to between 2019 and 2020). Turning to the overall study: Peripheral blood was sampled at the time of initial diagnosis, prior to any treatment. The 85 to 100 discovery patients were randomly split 7:3 into training and test sets. Once sampling was done, hyperthyroidism patients were given methimazole at a starting dose of 30 mg daily, whereas ophthalmopathy patients were given high-dose intravenous methylprednisolone. In addition, the study compared T-cell repertoires in thyroid tissue and in blood from several Graves' hyperthyroidism patients. According to the paper, TCR Vbeta CDR3 sequencing was carried out on about 140 peripheral blood samples, which came from fewer than 50 ophthalmopathy, fewer than 80 hyperthyroidism and approximately 17 progressor patients. An independent validation cohort of around 19 hyperthyroidism patients and about 16 patients who later progressed to ophthalmopathy tested prospective prediction of ophthalmopathy. To identify distinguishing TCR V-J signatures, a discovery cohort of around 100 patients was used, comprising 40 to 45 with Graves' ophthalmopathy and approximately 57 with stable Graves' hyperthyroidism.

What the work shows at the level of the full study, not this receptor alone: During validation, the model predicted progression to ophthalmopathy a median of roughly six months ahead of onset, with almost 71% sensitivity and 72.22% specificity. Most expanded thyroid clonotypes (frequency above 0.001) were also detected in blood, a finding suggesting that blood repertoires may reflect thyroid immune responses. A 13 V-J signature model separated ophthalmopathy from stable hyperthyroidism, with over 85% sensitivity and about 81% specificity in cross-validation and 80%/75% in testing. No statistical method was used to set the sample size in advance, and investigators knew the group allocation.

Stable Graves' hyperthyroidism was defined as no progression to ophthalmopathy during 18 months of follow-up. The hyperthyroidism patients were between 18 and 65 years old and newly diagnosed, with a disease duration of less than 2 months. The study excluded patients with uncontrolled infections, other autoimmune diseases, pregnancy or lactation. Clinical symptoms, serum thyroxine and TRAb, thyroid ultrasound, and orbital computed tomography formed the basis for the diagnoses. Ficoll-Paque density gradient centrifugation was used to isolate PBMCs from approximately 11 ml of fresh peripheral blood. Total RNA was extracted with Trizol reagent, and quality was checked on an Agilent 2100 Bioanalyzer.

This TCR was recovered from a young woman with Graves' hyperthyroidism. The sample taken for sequencing was blood. In this chain, TRBV27 is recombined with TRBJ2-5, with TRBD1 perhaps the D gene, on 6 matching bases. The base sequence is TGTGCCAGCAGCCCCCTCGGACAGAAAGAGACCCAGTACTTC. The translation is CASSPLGQKETQYF.